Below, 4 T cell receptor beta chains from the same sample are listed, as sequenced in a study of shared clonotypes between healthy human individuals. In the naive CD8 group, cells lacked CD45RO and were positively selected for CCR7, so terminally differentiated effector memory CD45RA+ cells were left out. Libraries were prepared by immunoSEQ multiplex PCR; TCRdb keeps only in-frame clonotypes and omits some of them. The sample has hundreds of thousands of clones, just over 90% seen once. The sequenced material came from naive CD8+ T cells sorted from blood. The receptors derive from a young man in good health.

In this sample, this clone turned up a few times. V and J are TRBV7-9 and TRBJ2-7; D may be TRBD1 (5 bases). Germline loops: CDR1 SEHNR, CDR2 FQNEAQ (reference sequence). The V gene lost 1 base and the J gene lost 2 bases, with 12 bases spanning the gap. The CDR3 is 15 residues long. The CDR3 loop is CASSLVGRAAYEQYF. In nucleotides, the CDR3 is TGTGCCAGCAGCTTAGTGGGCAGGGCAGCCTACGAGCAGTACTTC.

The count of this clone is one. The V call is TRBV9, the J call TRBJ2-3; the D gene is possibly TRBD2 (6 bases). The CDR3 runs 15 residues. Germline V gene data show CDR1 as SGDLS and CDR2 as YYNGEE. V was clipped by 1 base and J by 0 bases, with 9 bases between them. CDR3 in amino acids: CASSVLARSTDTQYF. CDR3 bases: TGTGCCAGCAGCGTACTAGCGAGGAGCACAGATACGCAGTATTTT.

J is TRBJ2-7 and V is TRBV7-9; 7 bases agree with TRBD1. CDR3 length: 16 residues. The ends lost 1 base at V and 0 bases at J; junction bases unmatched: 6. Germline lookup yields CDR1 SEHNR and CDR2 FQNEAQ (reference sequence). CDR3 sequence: CASSLVRDSTSYEQYF. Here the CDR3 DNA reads TGTGCCAGCAGCTTAGTTAGGGACAGCACCTCCTACGAGCAGTACTTC.

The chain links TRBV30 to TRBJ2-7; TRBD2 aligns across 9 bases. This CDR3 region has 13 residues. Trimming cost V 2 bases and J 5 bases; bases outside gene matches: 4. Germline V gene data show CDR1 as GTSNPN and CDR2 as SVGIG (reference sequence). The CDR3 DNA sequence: TGTGCCTGGAGTTCTAGCGGGAAGGACGAGCAGTACTTC. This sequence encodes CAWSSSGKDEQYF.